The sequence of this T cell receptor beta chain was determined in a study of identical twins. Broader study findings: Sequences that were beta out-of-frame showed weaker excess twin sharing.

Only a few counts were recorded for this clonotype. Its cognate antigen is unknown. Trimming shortened V by 2 bases and J by 10 bases, and 12 bases separated the two germline ends. The CDR3 loop spans 12 amino acids. Germline V gene data show CDR1 as SGHNT and CDR2 as YYREEE (reference sequence). Unique molecular identifiers were in the cDNA, with template-switch universal primer binding. One entry per CDR3 protein results from TCRdb running MiXCR on the 5' RACE reads. The data show more than 200,000 distinct CDR3 sequences, around 15% seen once. J is TRBJ1-1 and V is TRBV5-4, with D maybe TRBD1 (5 bases). The TCR comes from a woman under 30 in good health. Sequencing was done on a sample of memory (CD45RO+) T cells sorted from blood. CDR3 loop: CASSFGGTGAFF. CDR3 coding DNA: TGTGCCAGCAGCTTTGGGGGAACGGGAGCTTTCTTT.